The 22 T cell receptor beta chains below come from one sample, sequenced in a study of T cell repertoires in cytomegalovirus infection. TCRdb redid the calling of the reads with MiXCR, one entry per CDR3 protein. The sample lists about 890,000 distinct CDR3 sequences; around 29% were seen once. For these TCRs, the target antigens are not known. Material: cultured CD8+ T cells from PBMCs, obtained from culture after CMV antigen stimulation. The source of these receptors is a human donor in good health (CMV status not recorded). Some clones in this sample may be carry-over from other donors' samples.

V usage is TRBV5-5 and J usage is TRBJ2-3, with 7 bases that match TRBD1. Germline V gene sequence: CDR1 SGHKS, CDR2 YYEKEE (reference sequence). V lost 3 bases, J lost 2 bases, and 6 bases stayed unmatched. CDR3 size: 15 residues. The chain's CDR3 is CASSSDRSYTDTQYF. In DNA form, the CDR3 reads TGTGCCAGCAGCTCGGACAGGAGCTACACAGATACGCAGTATTTT.

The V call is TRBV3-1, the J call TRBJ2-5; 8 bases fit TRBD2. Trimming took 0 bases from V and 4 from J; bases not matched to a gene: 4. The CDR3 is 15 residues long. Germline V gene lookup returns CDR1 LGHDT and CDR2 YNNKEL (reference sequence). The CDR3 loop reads CASSQDRGGGETQYF. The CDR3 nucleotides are TGTGCCAGCAGCCAAGATCGGGGGGGCGGAGAGACCCAGTACTTC.

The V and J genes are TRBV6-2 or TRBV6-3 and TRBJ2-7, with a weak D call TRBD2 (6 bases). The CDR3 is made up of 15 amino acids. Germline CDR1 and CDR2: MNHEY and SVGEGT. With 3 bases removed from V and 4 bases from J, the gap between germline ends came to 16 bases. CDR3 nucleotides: TGTGCCAGCAGTTATCTGCCTAGCGACCCGTACGAGCAGTACGTC. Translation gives CASSYLPSDPYEQYV.

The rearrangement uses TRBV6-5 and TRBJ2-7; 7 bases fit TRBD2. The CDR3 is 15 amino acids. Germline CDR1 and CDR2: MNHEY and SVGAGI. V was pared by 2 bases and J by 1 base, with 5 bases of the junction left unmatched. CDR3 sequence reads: CASSYGTSDSYEQYF. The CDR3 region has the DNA TGTGCCAGCAGTTACGGCACTAGCGATTCCTACGAGCAGTACTTC.

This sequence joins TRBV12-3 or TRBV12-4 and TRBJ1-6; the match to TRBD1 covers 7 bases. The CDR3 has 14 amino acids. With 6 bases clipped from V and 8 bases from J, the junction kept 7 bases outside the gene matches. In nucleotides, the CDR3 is TGTGCCAGCAGGTTCAGGGGGTTGGATTCACCCCTCCACTTT. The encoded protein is CASRFRGLDSPLHF.

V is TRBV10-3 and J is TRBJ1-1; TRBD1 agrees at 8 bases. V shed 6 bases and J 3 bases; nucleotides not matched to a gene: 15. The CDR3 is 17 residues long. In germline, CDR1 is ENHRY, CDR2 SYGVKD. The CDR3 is CAISLGQGIPRDTEAFF. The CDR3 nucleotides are TGTGCCATCAGCCTCGGACAGGGAATCCCTCGGGACACTGAAGCTTTCTTT.

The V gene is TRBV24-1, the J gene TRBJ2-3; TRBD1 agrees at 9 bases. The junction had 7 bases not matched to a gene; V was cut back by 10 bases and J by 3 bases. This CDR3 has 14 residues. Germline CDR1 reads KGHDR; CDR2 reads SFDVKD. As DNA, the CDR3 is TGTGCCACAGGGGACAGGGCCCTTACAGATACGCAGTATTTT. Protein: CATGDRALTDTQYF.

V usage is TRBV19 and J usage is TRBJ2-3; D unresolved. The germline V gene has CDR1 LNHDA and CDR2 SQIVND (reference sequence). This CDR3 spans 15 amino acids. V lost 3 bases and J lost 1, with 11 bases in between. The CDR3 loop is CASSIIFGGTDTQYF. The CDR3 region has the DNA TGTGCCAGTAGTATCATATTTGGAGGCACAGATACGCAGTATTTT.

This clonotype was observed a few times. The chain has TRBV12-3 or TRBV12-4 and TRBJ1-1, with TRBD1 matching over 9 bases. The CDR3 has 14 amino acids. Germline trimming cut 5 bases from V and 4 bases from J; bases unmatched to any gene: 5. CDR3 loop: CASSRTGGPTEAFF. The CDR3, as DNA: TGTGCCAGCAGTCGAACAGGGGGCCCCACTGAAGCTTTCTTT.

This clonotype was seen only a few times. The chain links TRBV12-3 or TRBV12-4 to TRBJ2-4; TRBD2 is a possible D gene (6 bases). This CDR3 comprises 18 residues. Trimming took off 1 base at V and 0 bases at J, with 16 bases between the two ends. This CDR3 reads CASSLVGRGVLAKNIQYF. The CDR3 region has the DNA TGTGCCAGCAGTTTAGTAGGGCGCGGGGTCCTAGCCAAAAACATTCAGTACTTC.

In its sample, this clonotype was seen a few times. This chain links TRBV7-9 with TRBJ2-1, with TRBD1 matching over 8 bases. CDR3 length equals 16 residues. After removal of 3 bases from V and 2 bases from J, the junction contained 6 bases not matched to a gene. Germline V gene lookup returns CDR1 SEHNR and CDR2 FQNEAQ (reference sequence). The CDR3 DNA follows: TGTGCCAGCAGCTTTCAGGGGGCCCCACCCTACAATGAGCAGTTCTTC. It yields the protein CASSFQGAPPYNEQFF.

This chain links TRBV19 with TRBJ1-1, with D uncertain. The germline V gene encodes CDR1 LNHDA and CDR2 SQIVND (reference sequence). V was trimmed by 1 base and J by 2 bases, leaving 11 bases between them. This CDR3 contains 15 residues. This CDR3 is CASSIAPGSNTEAFF. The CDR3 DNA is TGTGCCAGTAGTATAGCGCCGGGGTCTAACACTGAAGCTTTCTTT.

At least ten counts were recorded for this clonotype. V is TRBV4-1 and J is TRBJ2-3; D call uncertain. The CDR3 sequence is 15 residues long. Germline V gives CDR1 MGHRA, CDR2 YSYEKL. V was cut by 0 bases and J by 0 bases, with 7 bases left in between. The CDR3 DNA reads TGCGCCAGCAGCCAAGATCCCGGCAGCACAGATACGCAGTATTTT. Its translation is CASSQDPGSTDTQYF.

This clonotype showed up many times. CDR3 in amino acids: CASSLVGPSYGYTF. The DNA of the CDR3 is TGTGCCAGCAGCTTAGTTGGTCCAAGCTATGGCTACACCTTC. This chain uses TRBV7-9 with TRBJ1-2, with D uncertain. V lost 1 base and J 4 bases, leaving 10 bases between the germline ends. Germline CDR1 and CDR2: SEHNR and FQNEAQ (reference sequence). The CDR3 sequence is 14 residues long.

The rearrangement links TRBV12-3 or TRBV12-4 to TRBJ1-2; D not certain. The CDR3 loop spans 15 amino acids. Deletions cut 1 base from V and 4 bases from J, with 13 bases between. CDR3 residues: CASSLGHSQLYGYTF. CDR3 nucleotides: TGTGCCAGCAGTTTAGGCCACAGCCAACTCTATGGCTACACCTTC.

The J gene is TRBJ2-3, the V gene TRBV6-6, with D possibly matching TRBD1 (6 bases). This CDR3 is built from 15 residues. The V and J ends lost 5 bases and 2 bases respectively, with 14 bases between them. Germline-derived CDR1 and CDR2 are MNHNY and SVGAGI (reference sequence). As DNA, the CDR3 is TGTGCCAGCAGTACATGGGGGCAGTCCACAGATACGCAGTATTTT. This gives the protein CASSTWGQSTDTQYF.

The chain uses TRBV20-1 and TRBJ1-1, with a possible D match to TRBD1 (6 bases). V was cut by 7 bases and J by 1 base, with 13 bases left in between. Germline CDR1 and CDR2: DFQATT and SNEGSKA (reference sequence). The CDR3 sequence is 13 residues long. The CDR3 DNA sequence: TGCAGTGTTCCAGGGGCGGCGAACACTGAAGCTTTCTTT. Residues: CSVPGAANTEAFF.

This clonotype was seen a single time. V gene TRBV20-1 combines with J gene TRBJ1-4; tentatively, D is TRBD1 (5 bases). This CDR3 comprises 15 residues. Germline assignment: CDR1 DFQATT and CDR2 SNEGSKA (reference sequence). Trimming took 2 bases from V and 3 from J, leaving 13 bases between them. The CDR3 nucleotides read TGCAGTGCTAGACCCTACAAGGGGTCTAATGAAAAACTGTTTTTT. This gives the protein CSARPYKGSNEKLFF.

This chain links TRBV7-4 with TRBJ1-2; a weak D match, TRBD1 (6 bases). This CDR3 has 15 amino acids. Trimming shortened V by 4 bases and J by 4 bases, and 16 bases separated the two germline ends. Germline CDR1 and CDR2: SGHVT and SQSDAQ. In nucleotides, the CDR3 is TGTGCCAGCAGCTCCGGACAGCTTTTTTCCTATGGCTACACCTTC. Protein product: CASSSGQLFSYGYTF.

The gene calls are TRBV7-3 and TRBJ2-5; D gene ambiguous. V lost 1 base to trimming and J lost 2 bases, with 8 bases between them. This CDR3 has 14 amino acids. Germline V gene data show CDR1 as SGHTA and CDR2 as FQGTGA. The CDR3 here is CASSLSPEQETQYF. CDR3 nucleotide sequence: TGTGCCAGCAGCTTAAGTCCGGAGCAAGAGACCCAGTACTTC.

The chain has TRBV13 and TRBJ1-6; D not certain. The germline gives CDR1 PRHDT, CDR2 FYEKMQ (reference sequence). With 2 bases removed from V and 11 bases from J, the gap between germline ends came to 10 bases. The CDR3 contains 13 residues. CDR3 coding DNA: TGTGCCAGCAGCTTATCTGAGGGTCCACCCCTCCACTTT. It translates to CASSLSEGPPLHF. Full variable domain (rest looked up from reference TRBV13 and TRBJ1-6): AAGVIQSPRHLIKEKRETATLKCYPIPRHDTVYWYQQGPGQDPQFLISFYEKMQSDKGSIPDRFSAQQFSDYHSELNMSSLELGDSALYFCASSLSEGPPLHFGNGTRLTVT.

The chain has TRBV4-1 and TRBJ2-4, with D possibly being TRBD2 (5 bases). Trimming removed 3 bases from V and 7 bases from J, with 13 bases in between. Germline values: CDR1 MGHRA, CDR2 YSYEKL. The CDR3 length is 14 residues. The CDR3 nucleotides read TGCGCCAGCAGCCAGATGGCCCCGGGGAACATTCAGTACTTC. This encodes CASSQMAPGNIQYF.